This entry lists 28 T cell receptor beta chains sequenced from one sample in a study of shared clonotypes between healthy human individuals (TCRdb year 2020). The library was produced with the immunoSEQ multiplex PCR assay. This is the immuneACCESS table as TCRdb keeps it, with only in-frame sequences that have V and J called. A part of the clones is gone; compared with another copy, unresolved V genes explain less than half, and the rest is unexplained. This sample gives just over 2,000,000 clones in total; 90% to 95% of them show up just once. In total, the top ten clones hold 0.1% to 0.15% of the sample. Sequencing was carried out using naive CD4+ T cells sorted from blood. The sample's cell subset or site, from its label and the paper: CD45RA+ positively selected. The receptors derive from a man in his late teens or twenties in good health.

V is TRBV5-1 and J is TRBJ1-3; D remains unclear. V shed 2 bases and J shed 0 bases, with 12 bases lying between them. CDR3 size: 16 residues. From germline, CDR1 is SGHRS and CDR2 YFSETQ. The CDR3 reads CASSFSGPDSGNTIYF. The CDR3 DNA is TGCGCCAGCAGCTTTTCAGGTCCAGACTCTGGAAACACCATATATTTT.

The rearrangement uses TRBV5-1 and TRBJ2-5; 9 bases fit TRBD1. The length of the CDR3 is 13 residues. Germline assignment: CDR1 SGHRS and CDR2 YFSETQ. The junction had 2 bases not matched to a gene; V was cut back by 3 bases and J by 5 bases. CDR3 nucleotide sequence: TGCGCCAGCAGCTCCGGGACAGGGGAGACCCAGTACTTC. Amino acids: CASSSGTGETQYF.

This chain links TRBV28 with TRBJ1-3; D remains unclear. Germline loops: CDR1 MDHEN, CDR2 SYDVKM. This CDR3 has 14 residues. V lost 6 bases, J lost 0 bases, and 9 bases lay in between. The CDR3 nucleotides read TGTGCCAGCAGCCTCAGCCGCTCTGGAAACACCATATATTTT. This sequence encodes CASSLSRSGNTIYF.

This rearrangement joins TRBV4-3 to TRBJ2-1; D gene ambiguous. The CDR3 is 13 amino acids. Germline loops: CDR1 LGHNA, CDR2 YSLEER. Trimming removed 0 bases from V and 8 bases from J, with 8 bases in between. CDR3 protein: CASSQDRGYEQFF. The CDR3 DNA sequence: TGCGCCAGCAGCCAAGATCGAGGTTATGAGCAGTTCTTC.

The chain employs TRBV4-3 and TRBJ2-1; D is undetermined. The CDR3 extends over 14 amino acids. Trimming cost V 0 bases and J 10 bases, with 13 bases left between them. Per the germline V gene, CDR1 is LGHNA and CDR2 is YSLEER. The CDR3 sequence: CASSQEILVGEQFF. The CDR3 DNA follows: TGCGCCAGCAGCCAAGAAATATTAGTTGGGGAGCAGTTCTTC.

V is TRBV11-2 and J is TRBJ2-1; TRBD2 matches 8 bases. The CDR3 loop spans 15 amino acids. CDR1 and CDR2 (germline): SGHAT, FQNNGV. V dropped 10 bases and J dropped 3; count of bases not matched to a gene: 11. CDR3 sequence reads: CATLGGGQYYNEQFF. Written as DNA, the CDR3 is TGTGCCACCCTCGGGGGGGGACAATACTACAATGAGCAGTTCTTC.

As concerns this clone: This sample includes further DNA sequences coding for the same CDR3. The chain carries TRBV6-5 and TRBJ1-2; no firm D call. Between the trimmed V and J ends, which lost 0 bases and 4 bases, there was a span of 6 bases. This CDR3 contains 13 residues. Germline V gene lookup returns CDR1 MNHEY and CDR2 SVGAGI. For the CDR3, the DNA is TGTGCCAGCAGTTACTCGGGCACCTATGGCTACACCTTC. It is translated as CASSYSGTYGYTF.

This chain joins TRBV10-3 and TRBJ1-4; D gene ambiguous. This CDR3 region has 15 residues. CDR1 is ENHRY, CDR2 SYGVKD, per germline. V lost 3 bases, J lost 1 base, and 9 bases lay in between. CDR3 in amino acids: CAISENPGTNEKLFF. CDR3 bases: TGTGCCATCAGTGAAAACCCAGGAACTAATGAAAAACTGTTTTTT.

The CDR3 sequence is CASSAVDEQYF. The CDR3 nucleotides read TGTGCCAGCTCAGCGGTCGACGAGCAGTACTTC. The V gene is TRBV18, the J gene TRBJ2-7; no clear D gene. V lost 5 bases and J 5 bases, leaving 7 bases between the germline ends. Germline V gene lookup returns CDR1 KGHSH and CDR2 LQKENI. This CDR3 region has 11 residues.

The chain couples TRBV6-1 to TRBJ1-2; D may be TRBD1 (6 bases). Deletions cut 4 bases from V and 0 bases from J, with 12 bases between. Germline CDR1 and CDR2: MNHNS and SASEGT. The length of the CDR3 is 15 residues. DNA of the CDR3: TGTGCCAGCAGTGTTGACAGGCTAGCTAACTATGGCTACACCTTC. Its translation is CASSVDRLANYGYTF.

This chain connects TRBV5-1 to TRBJ2-5, with TRBD2 identical over 10 bases. With 2 bases clipped from V and 2 bases from J, the junction kept 6 bases outside the gene matches. The length of the CDR3 is 16 residues. Germline V gene sequence: CDR1 SGHRS, CDR2 YFSETQ. In nucleotides, the CDR3 is TGCGCCAGCAGCTTAAGAGGACTAGCGGTACAAGAGACCCAGTACTTC. It yields the protein CASSLRGLAVQETQYF.

The table lists this clone with a count of one. The gene calls are TRBV6-5 and TRBJ2-7, with 7 bases matching TRBD1. Germline assignment: CDR1 MNHEY and CDR2 SVGAGI. Trimming removed 0 bases from V and 7 bases from J; junction bases left unmatched: 6. This CDR3 has 14 residues. This chain's CDR3 is CASSYSPGGQEQYF. In DNA, the CDR3 is TGTGCCAGCAGTTACTCGCCAGGGGGTCAGGAGCAGTACTTC.

A note on this clone: The same CDR3 arises from other DNA sequences in this sample as well. The chain joins TRBV28 to TRBJ1-1; D gene uncertain. Germline loops: CDR1 MDHEN, CDR2 SYDVKM. The length of the CDR3 is 11 residues. Deletions cut 2 bases from V and 7 bases from J, with 5 bases between. CDR3 protein: CASSLGFEAFF. The CDR3 DNA is TGTGCCAGCAGTTTAGGTTTTGAAGCTTTCTTT.

The chain has TRBV5-1 and TRBJ1-6, with a weak D call TRBD1 (5 bases). This CDR3 comprises 16 residues. The ends were cut back, 1 base at V and 5 bases at J, with 13 bases in the middle. CDR1 is SGHRS and CDR2 is YFSETQ in the germline V gene. The CDR3 reads CASSLQPDTNNSPLHF. For the CDR3, the DNA is TGCGCCAGCAGCTTGCAGCCGGACACGAATAATTCACCCCTCCACTTT.

V is TRBV7-2 and J is TRBJ2-1; D gene ambiguous. The CDR3 loop spans 16 amino acids. V shed 0 bases and J shed 0 bases, with 9 bases lying between them. Germline CDR1 SGHTA, CDR2 FQGNSA. CDR3 coding DNA: TGTGCCAGCAGCTTAGCGCGTCCTAGCTCCTACAATGAGCAGTTCTTC. Protein product: CASSLARPSSYNEQFF.

The chain combines TRBV6-5 with TRBJ2-1; D assignment may be TRBD1 or TRBD2 (5 bases each). The CDR3 sequence is 14 residues long. V was trimmed by 5 bases and J by 0 bases, leaving 8 bases between them. The germline V gene encodes CDR1 MNHEY and CDR2 SVGAGI. In nucleotides, the CDR3 is TGTGCCAGCAGTGGGGGTTTCTCCTACAATGAGCAGTTCTTC. This translates into CASSGGFSYNEQFF.

The chain uses TRBV6-6 and TRBJ1-1; 9 nucleotides align to TRBD1. Germline V gives CDR1 MNHNY, CDR2 SVGAGI (reference sequence). V was pared by 5 bases and J by 3 bases, with 7 bases of the junction left unmatched. This CDR3 has 15 amino acids. CDR3 protein: CASSLTTGGDTEAFF. The CDR3 nucleotides are TGTGCCAGCAGTCTAACGACAGGGGGGGACACTGAAGCTTTCTTT.

Notes on this clone: At the DNA level, this CDR3 is encoded by other sequences in the same sample as well. The chain couples TRBV9 to TRBJ2-3, with 10 positions matching TRBD2. Trimming at V came to 3 bases and at J to 0 bases, leaving 4 bases not matched to a gene. Germline CDR1 and CDR2: SGDLS and YYNGEE. There are 16 residues in the CDR3. CDR3: CASSGRLAGSTDTQYF. The CDR3 region has the DNA TGTGCCAGCAGCGGACGACTAGCGGGTAGCACAGATACGCAGTATTTT. Filled out from reference TRBV9 and TRBJ2-3, the complete variable domain reads DSGVTQTPKHLITATGQRVTLRCSPRSGDLSVYWYQQSLDQGLQFLIQYYNGEERAKGNILERFSAQQFPDLHSELNLSSLELGDSALYFCASSGRLAGSTDTQYFGPGTRLTVL.

The chain combines TRBV15 with TRBJ1-4; D unresolved. V lost 4 bases to trimming and J lost 10 bases, with 13 bases between them. Per the germline V gene, CDR1 is LNHNV and CDR2 is YYDKDF (reference sequence). CDR3 length: 13 amino acids. CDR3 amino acids: CATSIGFPVKLFF. CDR3 nucleotide sequence: TGTGCCACCAGCATTGGCTTCCCGGTAAAACTGTTTTTT.

The chain is built from TRBV6-5 and TRBJ2-5; D gene unclear. The V end lost 0 bases, the J end lost 5 bases, and 10 bases lay between the germline ends. The CDR3 spans 14 residues. The germline V gene has CDR1 MNHEY and CDR2 SVGAGI. The CDR3 coding sequence is TGTGCCAGCAGTTACTCAGAGGCCCCTGAGACCCAGTACTTC. This gives the protein CASSYSEAPETQYF.

The V and J genes are TRBV9 and TRBJ1-3; 8 positions agree with TRBD1. This CDR3 region has 13 residues. V gave up 7 bases and J gave up 1 base; unmatched junction bases: 1. Germline assignment: CDR1 SGDLS and CDR2 YYNGEE. The CDR3 loop reads CASGQGSGNTIYF. CDR3 coding DNA: TGTGCCAGCGGACAGGGATCTGGAAACACCATATATTTT.

Turning to this clone: Distinct nucleotide sequences in the sample also encode this CDR3. V is TRBV5-1 and J is TRBJ1-5, with D unclear. The V gene's germline CDR1 is SGHRS and CDR2 YFSETQ. With 1 base removed from V and 0 bases from J, the gap between germline ends came to 8 bases. This CDR3 region has 15 residues. CDR3 nucleotide sequence: TGCGCCAGCAGCTTGACCGGGAATAGCAATCAGCCCCAGCATTTT. Protein sequence: CASSLTGNSNQPQHF.

The chain joins TRBV7-2 to TRBJ1-2; D gene uncertain. Germline values: CDR1 SGHTA, CDR2 FQGNSA. The CDR3 is made up of 16 amino acids. V shed 2 bases and J shed 8 bases, with 21 bases lying between them. The chain's CDR3 is CASSLMGDTGRRGYTF. The CDR3 DNA is TGTGCCAGCAGCTTAATGGGTGACACCGGCAGAAGGGGCTACACCTTC.

Remarks on this clone: Other DNA sequences within the sample encode an identical CDR3. The rearrangement joins TRBV2 to TRBJ2-1, with D possibly TRBD1 on 5 matching bases. There are 14 residues in the CDR3. V lost 4 bases and J lost 0, with 7 bases in between. CDR1 is SNHLY, CDR2 FYNNEI, per germline. CDR3 coding DNA: TGTGCCAGCAGTGTGCAGGGCTCCTACAATGAGCAGTTCTTC. It encodes CASSVQGSYNEQFF.

The chain couples TRBV5-1 to TRBJ2-3; 8 bases match TRBD1. CDR3 length: 15 amino acids. V shed 8 bases and J 2 bases; nucleotides not matched to a gene: 10. Germline V gene lookup returns CDR1 SGHRS and CDR2 YFSETQ. The CDR3 coding sequence is TGCGCCAGTAATCCGACAGGGGCCGCCACAGATACGCAGTATTTT. It is translated as CASNPTGAATDTQYF.

The rearrangement links TRBV10-3 to TRBJ2-7; 9 bases agree with TRBD1. This CDR3 contains 15 residues. The germline gives CDR1 ENHRY, CDR2 SYGVKD. V lost 3 bases and J lost 4; bases outside the gene matches: 7. CDR3 nucleotide sequence: TGTGCCATCAGTGAACGAAGACAGGGGGGGTACGAGCAGTACTTC. This sequence encodes CAISERRQGGYEQYF.

In the case of this clone: The sample holds other DNA sequences that translate to the same CDR3. The chain uses TRBV11-2 and TRBJ2-1, with 9 bases matching TRBD1. Germline CDR1 is SGHAT and CDR2 is FQNNGV. This CDR3 spans 15 amino acids. Losses at the gene ends were 5 bases for V and 2 bases for J; bases not matched to a gene: 4. CDR3 protein: CASSLDRGTYNEQFF. CDR3 nucleotide sequence: TGTGCCAGCAGCCTCGACAGGGGGACCTACAATGAGCAGTTCTTC.

This clone has just one count. V usage is TRBV15 and J usage is TRBJ2-2; 9 bases align to TRBD1. The J segment lost 1 base and the V segment lost 1 base, leaving 1 base of the junction unmatched. CDR1 LNHNV and CDR2 YYDKDF come from the germline V gene (reference sequence). This CDR3 comprises 16 residues. The CDR3 region has the DNA TGTGCCACCAGCAGAGGGGGACAGGGGAACACCGGGGAGCTGTTTTTT. This sequence encodes CATSRGGQGNTGELFF.